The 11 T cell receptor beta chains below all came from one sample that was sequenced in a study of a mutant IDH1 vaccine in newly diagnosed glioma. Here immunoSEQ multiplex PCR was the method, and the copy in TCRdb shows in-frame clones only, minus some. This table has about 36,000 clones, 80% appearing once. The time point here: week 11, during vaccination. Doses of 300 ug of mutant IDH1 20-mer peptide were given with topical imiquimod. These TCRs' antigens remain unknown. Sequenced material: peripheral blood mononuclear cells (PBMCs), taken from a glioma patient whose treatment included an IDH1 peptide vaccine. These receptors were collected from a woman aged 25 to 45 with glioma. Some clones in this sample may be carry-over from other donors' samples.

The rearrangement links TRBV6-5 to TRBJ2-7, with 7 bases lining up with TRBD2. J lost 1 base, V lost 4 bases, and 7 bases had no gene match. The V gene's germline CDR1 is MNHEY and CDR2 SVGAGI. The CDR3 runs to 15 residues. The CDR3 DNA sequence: TGTGCCAGCAGTTCCGGGGGGAGGGGTTCCTACGAGCAGTACTTC. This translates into CASSSGGRGSYEQYF.

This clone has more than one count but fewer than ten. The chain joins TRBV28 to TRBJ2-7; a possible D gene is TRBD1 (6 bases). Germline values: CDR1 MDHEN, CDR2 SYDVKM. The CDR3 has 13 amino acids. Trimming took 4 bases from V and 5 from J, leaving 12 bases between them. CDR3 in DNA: TGTGCCAGCAGTTGGCAGGGGTTCCACGAGCAGTACTTC. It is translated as CASSWQGFHEQYF.

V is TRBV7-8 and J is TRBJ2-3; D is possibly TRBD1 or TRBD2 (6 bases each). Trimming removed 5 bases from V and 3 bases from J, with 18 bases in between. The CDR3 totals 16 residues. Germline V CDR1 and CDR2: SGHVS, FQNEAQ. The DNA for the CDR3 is TGTGCCAGCAGCCCAAGGGGGGCCAAAAAGACAGATACGCAGTATTTT. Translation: CASSPRGAKKTDTQYF.

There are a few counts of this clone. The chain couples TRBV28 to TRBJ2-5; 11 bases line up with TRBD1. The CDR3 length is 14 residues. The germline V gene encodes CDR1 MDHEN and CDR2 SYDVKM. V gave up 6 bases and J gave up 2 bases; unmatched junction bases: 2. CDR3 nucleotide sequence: TGTGCCAGCAGCCGGGACAGGGGGCAAGAGACCCAGTACTTC. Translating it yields CASSRDRGQETQYF.

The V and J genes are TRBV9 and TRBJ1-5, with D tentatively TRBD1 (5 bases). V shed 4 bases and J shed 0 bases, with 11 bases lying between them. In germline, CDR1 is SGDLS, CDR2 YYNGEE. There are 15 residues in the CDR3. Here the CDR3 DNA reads TGTGCCAGCAGCCTCCAGGGTTATAGCAATCAGCCCCAGCATTTT. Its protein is CASSLQGYSNQPQHF.

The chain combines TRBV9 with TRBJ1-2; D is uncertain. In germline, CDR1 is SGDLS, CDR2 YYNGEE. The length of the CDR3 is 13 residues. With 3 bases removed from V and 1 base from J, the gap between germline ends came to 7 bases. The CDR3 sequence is CASSADYNYGYTF. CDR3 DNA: TGTGCCAGCAGCGCAGACTATAACTATGGCTACACCTTC.

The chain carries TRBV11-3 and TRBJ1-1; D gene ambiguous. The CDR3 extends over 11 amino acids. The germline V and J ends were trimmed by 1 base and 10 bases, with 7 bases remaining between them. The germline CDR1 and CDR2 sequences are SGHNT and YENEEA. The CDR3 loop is CASSLGPRAFF. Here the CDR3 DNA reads TGTGCCAGCAGCTTAGGTCCCCGAGCTTTCTTT.

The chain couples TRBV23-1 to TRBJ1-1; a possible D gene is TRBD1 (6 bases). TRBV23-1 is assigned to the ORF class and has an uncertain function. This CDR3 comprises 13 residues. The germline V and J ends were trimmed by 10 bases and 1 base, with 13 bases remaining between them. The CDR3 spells CATAGGRNTEAFF. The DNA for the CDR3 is TGCGCCACCGCGGGGGGGCGGAACACTGAAGCTTTCTTT.

The CDR3 here is CATSRAFTTGNYGYTF. CDR3 sequence (DNA): TGTGCCACCAGCAGAGCCTTTACGACAGGGAACTATGGCTACACCTTC. This rearrangement joins TRBV15 to TRBJ1-2, with TRBD1 matching 7 bases. The CDR3 runs to 16 residues. CDR1 is LNHNV, CDR2 YYDKDF, per germline (reference sequence). J gave up 2 bases and V 1 base, and 7 bases lay outside the gene matches.

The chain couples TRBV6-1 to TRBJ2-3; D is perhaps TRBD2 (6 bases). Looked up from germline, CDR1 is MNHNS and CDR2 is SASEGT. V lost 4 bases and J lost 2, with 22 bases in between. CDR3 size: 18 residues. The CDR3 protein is CASSGHGHLGGFTDTQYF. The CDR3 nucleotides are TGTGCCAGCAGTGGCCATGGACACTTGGGGGGATTCACAGATACGCAGTATTTT.

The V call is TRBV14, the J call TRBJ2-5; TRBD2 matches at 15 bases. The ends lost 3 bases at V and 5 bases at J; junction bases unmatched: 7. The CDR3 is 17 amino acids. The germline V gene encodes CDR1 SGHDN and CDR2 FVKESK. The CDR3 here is CASSQSPGTSGRETQYF. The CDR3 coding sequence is TGTGCCAGCAGCCAGTCCCCAGGGACTAGCGGGAGGGAGACCCAGTACTTC.